The 16 T cell receptor beta chains listed next were all sequenced from one sample in a study of molecular identifiers for immune sequencing clone quantification. MiXCR was run by TCRdb on the PCR reads, yielding one entry per CDR3 protein. The sample shows 400,000 to 600,000 distinct CDR3 sequences, over 20% of them seen only once. The sample taken for sequencing was naive CD8+ T cells from blood, with Jurkat cell RNA spiked in. Subset denoted: FACS-sorted CD8+CD4-CCR7+CD45RA+ naive T cells. The receptors derive from a human donor in good health. Some libraries in this study had Jurkat cell RNA spiked in.

In its sample, this clonotype was seen a few times. This chain links TRBV27 with TRBJ2-2; D possibly uses TRBD1 or TRBD2 (6 bases each). Trimming cost V 3 bases and J 6 bases, with 11 bases left between them. The germline V gene has CDR1 MNHEY and CDR2 SMNVEV (reference sequence). The CDR3 runs to 14 residues. CDR3 loop: CASSLGGASGELFF. The CDR3 nucleotides read TGTGCCAGCAGTTTGGGGGGCGCGTCCGGGGAGCTGTTTTTT.

This clonotype was seen more than once but under ten times. V usage is TRBV11-3 and J usage is TRBJ2-3; D is unresolved. CDR1 and CDR2 (germline): SGHNT, YENEEA. The CDR3 runs 17 residues. Trimming took off 2 bases at V and 0 bases at J, with 15 bases between the two ends. The CDR3 here is CASSLMSPSPSTDTQYF. Written as DNA, the CDR3 is TGTGCCAGCAGCTTAATGTCTCCTTCCCCTAGCACAGATACGCAGTATTTT.

This clonotype showed up many times. V usage is TRBV29-1 and J usage is TRBJ2-7, with D perhaps TRBD2 (5 bases). The V end lost 1 base, the J end lost 2 bases, and 18 bases lay between the germline ends. Germline values: CDR1 SQVTM, CDR2 ANQGSEA. This CDR3 comprises 16 residues. The CDR3 here is CSVEVSGMGSPYEQYF. The CDR3 region has the DNA TGCAGCGTTGAAGTCTCGGGGATGGGGAGTCCCTACGAGCAGTACTTC.

This clonotype was detected many times. V and J are TRBV6-5 and TRBJ2-5; tentatively, D is TRBD2 (5 bases). This CDR3 contains 13 residues. Trimming removed 2 bases from V and 5 bases from J, with 9 bases in between. CDR1 MNHEY and CDR2 SVGAGI come from the germline V gene. In nucleotides, the CDR3 is TGTGCCAGCAGTTACCTGGGAGATGAGACCCAGTACTTC. Protein: CASSYLGDETQYF.

This clonotype was seen ten or more times. V and J are TRBV12-3 or TRBV12-4 and TRBJ1-5; D is ambiguous. V was cut by 5 bases and J by 0 bases, with 11 bases left in between. The CDR3 extends over 15 amino acids. The CDR3 sequence is CASSPRGYSNQPQHF. Here the CDR3 DNA reads TGTGCCAGCAGTCCCCGCGGGTATAGCAATCAGCCCCAGCATTTT.

In its sample, this clonotype was seen many times. V gene TRBV20-1 combines with J gene TRBJ2-7; 9 bases agree with TRBD2. Germline assignment: CDR1 DFQATT and CDR2 SNEGSKA (reference sequence). The V and J ends lost 0 bases and 4 bases, in that order; junction bases with no gene match: 7. The CDR3 extends over 15 amino acids. In DNA, the CDR3 is TGCAGTGCTAGAGATCTGGATAGCGGGAGTTACGAGCAGTACTTC. It translates to CSARDLDSGSYEQYF.

The chain recombines TRBV12-3 or TRBV12-4 with TRBJ2-5; D is uncertain. The CDR3 is 14 amino acids. V was pared by 8 bases and J by 2 bases, with 15 bases between. This CDR3 is CASQSEALQETQYF. In DNA form, the CDR3 reads TGTGCCAGCCAGTCGGAAGCGTTACAAGAGACCCAGTACTTC.

This clonotype occurred a few times. The chain has TRBV27 and TRBJ2-6; D might be TRBD2 (7 bases). The CDR3 runs to 15 residues. The ends were cut back, 6 bases at V and 0 bases at J, with 9 bases in the middle. In germline, CDR1 is MNHEY, CDR2 SMNVEV (reference sequence). This CDR3 is CASRGGASGANVLTF. In DNA form, the CDR3 reads TGTGCCAGCAGGGGGGGGGCCTCTGGGGCCAACGTCCTGACTTTC.

This chain uses TRBV5-1 with TRBJ2-2; D unclear. The V end lost 0 bases, the J end lost 7 bases, and 7 bases lay between the germline ends. This CDR3 spans 13 amino acids. Germline V gene data show CDR1 as SGHRS and CDR2 as YFSETQ. The CDR3 spells CASSLVGGGELFF. The CDR3 DNA follows: TGCGCCAGCAGCTTGGTAGGCGGCGGGGAGCTGTTTTTT.

This clonotype came up many times. A read error may account for a junction end that differs from germline. This chain connects TRBV7-9 to TRBJ2-2, with TRBD2 matching 9 bases. Germline CDR1 SEHNR, CDR2 FQNEAQ (reference sequence). This CDR3 region has 17 residues. CDR3 DNA: TGTGCCAGCAGCCTAGCGGGACAAACGAATCGCCCCGGGGAGCTGTTTTTT. It yields the protein CASSLAGQTNRPGELFF. Variable domain in full (rest from reference TRBV7-9 and TRBJ2-2): DTGVSQNPRHKITKRGQNVTFRCDPISEHNRLYWYRQTLGQGPEFLTYFQNEAQLEKSRLLSDRFSAERPKGSFSTLEIQRTEQGDSAMYLCASSLAGQTNRPGELFFGEGSRLTVL.

The rearrangement links TRBV4-3 to TRBJ2-1, with 11 bases matching TRBD2. The CDR3 has 16 residues. The V gene end was trimmed by 2 bases and the J gene end by 4 bases; junction bases not matched to a gene: 4. The germline V gene encodes CDR1 LGHNA and CDR2 YSLEER. The CDR3 DNA follows: TGCGCCAGCAGCCAAACTAGCGGGAGCCTATACAATGAGCAGTTCTTC. Translated: CASSQTSGSLYNEQFF.

This clonotype was seen more than once but under ten times. The CDR3 coding sequence is TGTGCCAGCAGGCACCTAGGTGAAAAACTGTTTTTT. Its protein is CASRHLGEKLFF. This chain links TRBV12-3 or TRBV12-4 with TRBJ1-4; no clear D gene. Trimming stripped 6 bases from V and 7 bases from J, with 9 bases between. The CDR3 has 12 residues.

A few counts support this clonotype. This sequence joins TRBV5-1 and TRBJ2-1, with D hard to call. The CDR3 length is 16 residues. V was trimmed by 6 bases and J by 0 bases, leaving 16 bases between them. Germline CDR1 reads SGHRS; CDR2 reads YFSETQ. CDR3 sequence: CASTLYPESSYNEQFF. The CDR3 nucleotides are TGCGCCAGCACTCTGTACCCCGAGAGCTCCTACAATGAGCAGTTCTTC.

This clonotype was counted many times. The rearrangement uses TRBV29-1 and TRBJ2-7, with D possibly TRBD2 on 5 matching bases. This CDR3 is built from 12 residues. Germline-derived CDR1 and CDR2 are SQVTM and ANQGSEA. Trimming removed 6 bases from V and 1 base from J, with 10 bases in between. The CDR3 region is CSVRGLSYEQYF. The CDR3 DNA reads TGCAGCGTCCGAGGACTTTCCTACGAGCAGTACTTC.

The sample holds a few counts of this clonotype. The J gene is TRBJ2-3, the V gene TRBV27; D is possibly TRBD2 (5 bases). Looked up from germline, CDR1 is MNHEY and CDR2 is SMNVEV (reference sequence). CDR3 length: 16 amino acids. V shed 2 bases and J shed 0 bases, with 12 bases lying between them. The CDR3, as DNA: TGTGCCAGCAGTTTAGGTTCGCTAGCTAGCACAGATACGCAGTATTTT. As protein: CASSLGSLASTDTQYF.

The V and J genes are TRBV9 and TRBJ2-2; D gene ambiguous. The CDR3 contains 15 residues. Germline V gene sequence: CDR1 SGDLS, CDR2 YYNGEE. The V gene lost 1 base and the J gene lost 7 bases, with 14 bases spanning the gap. CDR3 region: CASSVNSVVNGELFF. The CDR3 DNA sequence: TGTGCCAGCAGCGTAAATTCTGTTGTTAACGGGGAGCTGTTTTTT.